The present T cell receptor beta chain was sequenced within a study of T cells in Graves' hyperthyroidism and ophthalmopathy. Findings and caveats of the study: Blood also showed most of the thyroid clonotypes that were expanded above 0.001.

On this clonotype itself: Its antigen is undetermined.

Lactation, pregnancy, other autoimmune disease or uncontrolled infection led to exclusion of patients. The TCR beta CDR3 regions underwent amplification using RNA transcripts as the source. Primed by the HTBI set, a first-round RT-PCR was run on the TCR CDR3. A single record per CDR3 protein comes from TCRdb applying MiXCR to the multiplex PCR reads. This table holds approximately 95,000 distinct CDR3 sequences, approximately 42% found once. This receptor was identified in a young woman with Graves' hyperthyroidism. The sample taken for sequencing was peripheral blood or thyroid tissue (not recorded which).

Written as DNA, the CDR3 is TGTGCCAGCAGTCCACGGGACAGGGCGTTTTATGGCTACACCTTC. This encodes CASSPRDRAFYGYTF. The V and J genes are TRBV12-3 or TRBV12-4 and TRBJ1-2; 9 nucleotides agree with TRBD1. The CDR3 length is 15 residues. The trim removed 5 bases at V and 5 bases at J, leaving 9 bases unmatched.